In this sample, the clone carrying this TCR beta chain turned up many times. Its antigen is still unknown. Germline CDR1 ENHRY, CDR2 SYGVKD. The junction had 7 bases not matched to a gene; V was cut back by 9 bases and J by 3 bases. The CDR3 loop spans 13 amino acids. The data were obtained in a study of CD8 T cells in ankylosing spondylitis. Quantitative barcoded 5'-RACE was used to prepare TCR beta libraries. TCRdb reprocessed the 5' RACE reads via MiXCR and lists one record per CDR3 protein. Seen here are about 460,000 distinct CDR3 sequences, about 5% observed once, and the top ten hold 3% to 4%. Study-level findings and limits: Seemingly distinctive of ankylosing spondylitis blood was a TCR beta motif formed by eight highly homologous variants. Researchers reportedly found disease-linked clones significantly enriched in matched ankylosing spondylitis synovial fluid.

The gene calls are TRBV10-3 and TRBJ1-1, with 7 bases matching TRBD1. The sequenced sample was blood, either unsorted or a sorted T cell fraction (not recorded which). This clonotype originated in a male donor with ankylosing spondylitis. CDR3 in amino acids: CAIKDRVDTEAFF. In DNA, the CDR3 is TGTGCCATTAAAGACAGGGTGGACACTGAAGCTTTCTTT.